The next 3 T cell receptor beta chains were all read from a single sample in a study of Ad26.COV2.S vaccination and SARS-CoV-2 variants. Method: immunoSEQ multiplex PCR; TCRdb's copy keeps in-frame clones and lacks some. This table has 300,000 to 350,000 clones, about 87% appearing once. As for treatment: some 19 received Ad26.COV2.S at low or high dose, single or two shots; about five received placebo; per-sample allocation not given. On day 63 after the first injection, vaccine and placebo recipients gave samples. The sample here was peripheral blood, taken in a trial of Ad26.COV2.S vaccine versus placebo. The source of these receptors is a person aged 18-60 years who received the Ad26.COV2.S COVID-19 vaccine or a placebo.

The chain joins TRBV19 to TRBJ1-1; D is possibly TRBD1 (5 bases). CDR1 is LNHDA, CDR2 SQIVND, per germline (reference sequence). Between the trimmed V and J ends, which lost 5 bases and 3 bases, there was a span of 16 bases. The CDR3 runs 15 residues. CDR3 bases: TGTGCCAGTAGTCAAGTACCGGGGGGGGACACTGAAGCTTTCTTT. Translated, it gives CASSQVPGGDTEAFF.

The V and J genes are TRBV19 and TRBJ1-1; D not certain. The CDR3 contains 13 residues. Per germline, CDR1 LNHDA and CDR2 SQIVND (reference sequence). V gave up 3 bases and J gave up 1 base, with 6 bases separating them. CDR3 sequence reads: CASSIYKNTEAFF. CDR3 nucleotides: TGTGCCAGTAGTATTTACAAGAACACTGAAGCTTTCTTT.

V is TRBV18 and J is TRBJ1-2; 8 bases fit TRBD1. Per the germline V gene, CDR1 is KGHSH and CDR2 is LQKENI. With 6 bases clipped from V and 6 bases from J, the junction kept 9 bases outside the gene matches. This CDR3 is 14 amino acids long. The CDR3 here is CASSRDRGSNGYTF. The CDR3 coding sequence is TGTGCCAGCTCGAGAGACAGGGGAAGCAATGGCTACACCTTC.